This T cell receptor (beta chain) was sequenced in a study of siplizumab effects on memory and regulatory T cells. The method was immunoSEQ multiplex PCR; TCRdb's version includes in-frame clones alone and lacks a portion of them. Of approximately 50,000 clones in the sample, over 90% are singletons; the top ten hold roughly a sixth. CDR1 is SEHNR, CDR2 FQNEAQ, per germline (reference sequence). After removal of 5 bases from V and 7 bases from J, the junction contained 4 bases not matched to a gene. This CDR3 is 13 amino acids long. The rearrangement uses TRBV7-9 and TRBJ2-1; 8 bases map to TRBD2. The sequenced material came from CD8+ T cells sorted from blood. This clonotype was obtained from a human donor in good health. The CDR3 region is CASSPGGRNEQFF. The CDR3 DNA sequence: TGTGCCAGCAGCCCCGGCGGGAGGAATGAGCAGTTCTTC.